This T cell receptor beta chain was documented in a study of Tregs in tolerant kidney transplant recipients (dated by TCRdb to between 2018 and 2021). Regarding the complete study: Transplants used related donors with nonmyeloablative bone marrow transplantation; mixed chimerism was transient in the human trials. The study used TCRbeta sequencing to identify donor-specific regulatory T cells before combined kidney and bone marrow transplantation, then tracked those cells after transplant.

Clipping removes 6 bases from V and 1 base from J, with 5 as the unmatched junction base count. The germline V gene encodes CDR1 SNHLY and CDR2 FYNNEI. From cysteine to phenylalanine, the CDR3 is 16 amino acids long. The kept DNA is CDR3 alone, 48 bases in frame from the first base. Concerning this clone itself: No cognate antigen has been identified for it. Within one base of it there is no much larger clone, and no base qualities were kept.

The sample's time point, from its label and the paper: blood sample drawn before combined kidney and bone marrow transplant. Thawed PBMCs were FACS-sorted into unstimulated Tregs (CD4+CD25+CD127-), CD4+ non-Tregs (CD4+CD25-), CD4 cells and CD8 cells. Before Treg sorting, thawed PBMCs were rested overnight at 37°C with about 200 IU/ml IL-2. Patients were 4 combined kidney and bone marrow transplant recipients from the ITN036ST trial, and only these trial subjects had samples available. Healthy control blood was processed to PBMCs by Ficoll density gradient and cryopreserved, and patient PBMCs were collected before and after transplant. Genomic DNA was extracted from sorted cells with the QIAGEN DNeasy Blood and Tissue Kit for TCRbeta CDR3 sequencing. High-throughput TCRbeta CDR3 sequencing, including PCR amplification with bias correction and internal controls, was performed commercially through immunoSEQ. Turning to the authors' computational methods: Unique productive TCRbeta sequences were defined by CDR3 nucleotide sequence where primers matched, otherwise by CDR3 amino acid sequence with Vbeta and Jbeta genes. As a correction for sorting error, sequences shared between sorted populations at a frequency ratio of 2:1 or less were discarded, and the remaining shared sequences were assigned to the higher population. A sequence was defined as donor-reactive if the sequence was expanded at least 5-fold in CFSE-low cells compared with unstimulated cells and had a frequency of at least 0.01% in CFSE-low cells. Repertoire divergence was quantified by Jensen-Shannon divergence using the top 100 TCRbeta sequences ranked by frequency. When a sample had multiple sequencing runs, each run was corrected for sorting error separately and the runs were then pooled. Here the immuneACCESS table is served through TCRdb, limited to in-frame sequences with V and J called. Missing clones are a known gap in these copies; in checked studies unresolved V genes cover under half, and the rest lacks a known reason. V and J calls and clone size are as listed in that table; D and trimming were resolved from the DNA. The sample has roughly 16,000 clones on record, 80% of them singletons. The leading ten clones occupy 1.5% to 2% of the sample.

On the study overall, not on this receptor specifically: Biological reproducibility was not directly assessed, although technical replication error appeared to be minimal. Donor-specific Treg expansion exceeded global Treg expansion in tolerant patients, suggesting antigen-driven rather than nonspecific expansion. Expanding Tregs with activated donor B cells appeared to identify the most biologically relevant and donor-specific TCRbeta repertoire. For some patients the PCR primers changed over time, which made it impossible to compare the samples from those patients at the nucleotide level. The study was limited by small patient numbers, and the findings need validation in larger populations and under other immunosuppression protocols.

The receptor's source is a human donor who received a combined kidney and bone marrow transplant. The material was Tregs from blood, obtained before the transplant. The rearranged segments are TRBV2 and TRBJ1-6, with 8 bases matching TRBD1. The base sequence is TGTGCCAGCAGCCAGGGGGCGAAATCCTATAATTCACCCCTCCACTTT. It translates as CASSQGAKSYNSPLHF.